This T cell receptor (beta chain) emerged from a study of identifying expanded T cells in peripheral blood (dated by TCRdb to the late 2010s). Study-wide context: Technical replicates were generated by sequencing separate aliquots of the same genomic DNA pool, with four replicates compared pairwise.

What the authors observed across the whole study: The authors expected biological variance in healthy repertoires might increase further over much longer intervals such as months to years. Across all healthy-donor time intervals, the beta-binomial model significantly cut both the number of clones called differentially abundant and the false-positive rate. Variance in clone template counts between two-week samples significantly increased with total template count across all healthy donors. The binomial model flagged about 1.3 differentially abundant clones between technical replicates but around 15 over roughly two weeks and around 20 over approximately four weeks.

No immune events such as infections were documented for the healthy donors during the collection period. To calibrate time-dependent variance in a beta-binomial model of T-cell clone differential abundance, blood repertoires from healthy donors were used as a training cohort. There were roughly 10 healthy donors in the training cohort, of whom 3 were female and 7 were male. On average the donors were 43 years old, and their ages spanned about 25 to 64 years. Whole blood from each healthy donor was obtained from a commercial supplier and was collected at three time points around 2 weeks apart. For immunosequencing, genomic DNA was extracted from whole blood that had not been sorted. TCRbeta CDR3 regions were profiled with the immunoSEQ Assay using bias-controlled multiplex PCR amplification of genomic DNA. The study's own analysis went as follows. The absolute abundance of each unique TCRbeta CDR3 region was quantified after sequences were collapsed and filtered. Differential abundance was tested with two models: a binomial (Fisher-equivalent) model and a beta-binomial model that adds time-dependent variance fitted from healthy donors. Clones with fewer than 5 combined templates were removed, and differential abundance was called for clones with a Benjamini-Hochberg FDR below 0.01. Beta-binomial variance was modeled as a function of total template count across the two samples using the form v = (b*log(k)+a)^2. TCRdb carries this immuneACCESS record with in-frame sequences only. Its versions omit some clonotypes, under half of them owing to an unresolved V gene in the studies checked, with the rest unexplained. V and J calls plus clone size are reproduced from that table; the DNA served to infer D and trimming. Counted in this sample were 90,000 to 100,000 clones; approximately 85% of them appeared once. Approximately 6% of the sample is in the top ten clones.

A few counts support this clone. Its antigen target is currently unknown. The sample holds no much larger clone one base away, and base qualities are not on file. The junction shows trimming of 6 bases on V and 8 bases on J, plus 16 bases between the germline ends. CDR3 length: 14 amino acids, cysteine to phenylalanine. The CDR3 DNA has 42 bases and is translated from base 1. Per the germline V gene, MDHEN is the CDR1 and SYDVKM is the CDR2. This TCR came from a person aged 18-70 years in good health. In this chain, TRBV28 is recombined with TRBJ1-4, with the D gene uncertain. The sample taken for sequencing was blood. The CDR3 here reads CASSPPKLAEKLFF. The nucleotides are TGTGCCAGCAGCCCTCCGAAACTGGCGGAAAAACTGTTTTTT.